This TCR beta chain was found in a study of T cells in Graves' hyperthyroidism and ophthalmopathy. This CDR3 comprises 14 residues. The trim removed 5 bases at V and 4 bases at J, leaving 5 bases unmatched. Looked up from germline, CDR1 is SGHTA and CDR2 is FQGNSA. Amplification targeted TCR beta CDR3 regions from RNA transcripts. The HTBI primer set was used in a first-round RT-PCR of the TCR CDR3. TCRdb re-analysed the multiplex PCR reads in MiXCR, keeping a single row per CDR3 protein. The repertoire holds about 690,000 distinct CDR3 sequences, with roughly 17% as singletons. This TCR was sampled from a man aged 45-60 years with Graves' hyperthyroidism. The specimen sequenced was blood. The J gene is TRBJ1-1, the V gene TRBV7-2; TRBD1 aligns across 9 bases. CDR3: CASSLRTGATEAFF. The DNA for the CDR3 is TGTGCCAGCAGCCTGAGGACAGGGGCCACTGAAGCTTTCTTT.